This T cell receptor beta chain was sequenced for a study of cytomegalovirus exposure and HLA in healthy donors. The PCR used 60 Vbeta and 13 Jbeta primers. Sequenced by immunoSEQ multiplex PCR; TCRdb stores in-frame clones only, minus some. Among almost 200,000 clones, 75% to 85% were seen once, and the ten largest hold 0.39%. The clonotype comes from a male donor in good health and CMV-seropositive. The sequencing input was PBMCs.

Written as DNA, the CDR3 is TGCAGCGTTGTAGGGGGACATAATGAAAAACTGTTTTTT. Its protein product is CSVVGGHNEKLFF. The chain combines TRBV29-1 with TRBJ1-4; D may be TRBD1 (6 bases). There are 13 residues in the CDR3. Trimming took 4 bases from V and 4 from J, leaving 10 bases between them. Looked up from germline, CDR1 is SQVTM and CDR2 is ANQGSEA. Using reference TRBV29-1 and TRBJ1-4 for the parts outside the CDR3, the full variable domain is SAVISQKPSRDICQRGTSLTIQCQVDSQVTMMFWYRQQPGQSLTLIATANQGSEATYESGFVIDKFPISRPNLTFSTLTVSNMSPEDSSIYLCSVVGGHNEKLFFGSGTQLSVL.